The clone carrying this T cell receptor (beta chain) was found once. V was pared by 5 bases and J by 0 bases, with 11 bases between. The germline V gene encodes CDR1 SNHLY and CDR2 FYNNEI. The CDR3 runs to 14 residues. The data derive from a study of identical twins. TCRdb called the 5' RACE reads again in MiXCR, with one record for every CDR3 protein. The profile covers 600,000 to 850,000 distinct CDR3 sequences, with roughly 18% appearing a single time and around 12% taken by the ten largest. The same sample was also studied in work on T cells expressing NK-cell markers.

The sequence was collected from a woman aged 18-30 years in good health. The specimen was PBMCs. V gene TRBV2 combines with J gene TRBJ2-7; D unresolved. CDR3 residues: CASSYTESSYEQYF. The CDR3 DNA sequence: TGTGCCAGCAGTTATACAGAAAGCTCCTACGAGCAGTACTTC.